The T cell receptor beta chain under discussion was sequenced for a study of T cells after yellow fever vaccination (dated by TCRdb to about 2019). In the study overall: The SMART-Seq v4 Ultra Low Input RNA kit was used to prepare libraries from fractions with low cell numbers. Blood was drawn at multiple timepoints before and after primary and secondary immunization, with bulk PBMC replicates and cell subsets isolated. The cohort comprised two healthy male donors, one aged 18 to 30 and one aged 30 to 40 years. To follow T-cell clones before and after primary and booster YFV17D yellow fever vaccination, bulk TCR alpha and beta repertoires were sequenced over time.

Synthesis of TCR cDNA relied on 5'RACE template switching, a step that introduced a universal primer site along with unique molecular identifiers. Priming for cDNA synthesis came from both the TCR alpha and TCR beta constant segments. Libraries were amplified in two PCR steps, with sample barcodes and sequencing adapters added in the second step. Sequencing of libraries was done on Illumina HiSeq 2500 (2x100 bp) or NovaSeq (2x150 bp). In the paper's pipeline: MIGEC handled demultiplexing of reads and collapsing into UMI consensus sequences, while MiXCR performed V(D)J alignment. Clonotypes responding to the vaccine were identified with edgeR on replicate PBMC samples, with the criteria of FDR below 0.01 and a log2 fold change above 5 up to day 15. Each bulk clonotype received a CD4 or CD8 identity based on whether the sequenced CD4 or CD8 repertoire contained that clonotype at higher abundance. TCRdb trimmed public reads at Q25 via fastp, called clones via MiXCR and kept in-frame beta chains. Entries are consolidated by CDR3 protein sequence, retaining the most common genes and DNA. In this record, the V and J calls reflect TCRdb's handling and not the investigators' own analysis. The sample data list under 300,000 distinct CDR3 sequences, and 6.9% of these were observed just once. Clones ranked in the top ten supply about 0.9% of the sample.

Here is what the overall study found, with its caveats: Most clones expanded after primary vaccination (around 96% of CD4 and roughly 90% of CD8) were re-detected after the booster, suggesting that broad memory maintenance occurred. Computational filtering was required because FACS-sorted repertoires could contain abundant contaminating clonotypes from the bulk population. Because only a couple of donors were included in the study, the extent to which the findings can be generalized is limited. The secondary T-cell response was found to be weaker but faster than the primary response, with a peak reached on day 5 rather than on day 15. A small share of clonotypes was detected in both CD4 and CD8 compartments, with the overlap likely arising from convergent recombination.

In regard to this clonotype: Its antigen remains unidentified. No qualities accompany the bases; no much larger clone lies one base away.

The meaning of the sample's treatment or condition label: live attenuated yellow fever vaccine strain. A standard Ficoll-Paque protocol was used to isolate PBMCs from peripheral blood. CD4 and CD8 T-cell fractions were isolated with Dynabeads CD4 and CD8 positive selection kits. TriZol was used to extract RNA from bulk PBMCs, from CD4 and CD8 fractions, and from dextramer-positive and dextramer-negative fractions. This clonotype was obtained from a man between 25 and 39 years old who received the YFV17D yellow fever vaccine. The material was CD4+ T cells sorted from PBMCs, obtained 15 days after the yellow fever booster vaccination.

The bases read TGCGCCAGCAGCCACGGAGCAACTAATGAAAAACTGTTTTTT. Its amino acids are CASSHGATNEKLFF. The chain is encoded by TRBV5-1 joined to TRBJ1-4, with no reliable assignment of the D segment. V is cut by 4 bases and J by 0 bases, and the space between the germline ends is 7 bases. The CDR3 starts with the cysteine, ends with the phenylalanine, and has 14 residues. Only the CDR3 DNA stays, 42 bases, in frame from base 1. Based on the germline V gene, the CDR1 and CDR2 sequences are SGHRS and YFSETQ.